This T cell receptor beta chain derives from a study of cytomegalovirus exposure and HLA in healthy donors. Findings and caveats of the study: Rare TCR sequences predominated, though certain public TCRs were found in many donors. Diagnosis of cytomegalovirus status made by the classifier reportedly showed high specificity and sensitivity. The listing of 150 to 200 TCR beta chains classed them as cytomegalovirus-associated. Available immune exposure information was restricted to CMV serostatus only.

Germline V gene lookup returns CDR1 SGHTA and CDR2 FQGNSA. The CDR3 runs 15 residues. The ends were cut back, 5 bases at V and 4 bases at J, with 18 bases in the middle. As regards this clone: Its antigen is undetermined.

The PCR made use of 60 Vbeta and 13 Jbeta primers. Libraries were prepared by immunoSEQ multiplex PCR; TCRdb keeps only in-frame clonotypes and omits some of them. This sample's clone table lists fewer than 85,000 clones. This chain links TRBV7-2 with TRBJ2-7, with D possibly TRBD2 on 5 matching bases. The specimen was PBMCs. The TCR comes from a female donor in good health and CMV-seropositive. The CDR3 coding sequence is TGTGCCAGCAGCCGAGGGTCCGAGTCGAGGTACGAGCAGTACTTC. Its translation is CASSRGSESRYEQYF.